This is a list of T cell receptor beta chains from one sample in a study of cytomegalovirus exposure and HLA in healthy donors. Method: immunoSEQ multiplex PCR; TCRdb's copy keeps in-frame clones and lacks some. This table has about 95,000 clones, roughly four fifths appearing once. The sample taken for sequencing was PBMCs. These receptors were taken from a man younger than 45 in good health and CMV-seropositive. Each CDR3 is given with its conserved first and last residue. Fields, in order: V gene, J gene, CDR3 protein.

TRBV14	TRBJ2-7	CASSPQGALSYEQYF
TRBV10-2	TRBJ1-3	CASSESIYSGNTIYF
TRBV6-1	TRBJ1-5	CASRAGQGKHF
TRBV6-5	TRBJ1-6	CASWGLGDSPLHF
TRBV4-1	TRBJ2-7	CASSLTTPGQAPWEQYF
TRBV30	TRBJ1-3	CAWSEPGQRISGNTIYF
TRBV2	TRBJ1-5	CASTGGGGQPQHF
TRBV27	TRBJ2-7	CASSRGGTYEQYF
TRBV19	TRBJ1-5	CASSDVAGGQPQHF
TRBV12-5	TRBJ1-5	CASGLELNQPQHF
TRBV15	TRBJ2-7	CATSRVGGHPYEQYF
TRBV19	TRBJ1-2	CASTRGGPYGYTF
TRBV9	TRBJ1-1	CASSVGTDPRRVGTEAFF
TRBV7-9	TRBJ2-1	CASNKGTSGYNEQFF
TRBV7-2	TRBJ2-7	CASSLRTGRTLAGVYEQYF
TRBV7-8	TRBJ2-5	CASSLEPSGTYQETQYF
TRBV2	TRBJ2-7	CASRMTGGSYEQYF
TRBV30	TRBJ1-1	CAWGLMDRLNTEAFF
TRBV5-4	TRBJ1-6	CASSRGGYNSPLHF
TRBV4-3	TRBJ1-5	CASSQDFGSGNQPQHF
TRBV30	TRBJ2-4	CAWSMRTKNIQYF
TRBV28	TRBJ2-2	CASRSPGLAGTGELFF
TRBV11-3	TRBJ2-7	CASSLEGTSGSSEQYF
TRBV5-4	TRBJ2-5	CASSQGLYQETQYF
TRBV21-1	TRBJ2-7	CASSKKNLRQESSYEQYF
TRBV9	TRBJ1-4	CASSVAIQGRQGPGRAFEKLFF
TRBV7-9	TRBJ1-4	CASSLRTGANEKLFF
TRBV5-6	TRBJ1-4	CASSFLQGGEKLFF
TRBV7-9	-	CASSLERGGNEQYF
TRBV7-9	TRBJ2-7	CASSLGTGTYEQYF
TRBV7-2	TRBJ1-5	CASSRGGRGNQPQHF
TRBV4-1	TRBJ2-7	CASSLSQGGYEQYF
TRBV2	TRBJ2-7	CASTIIEGQYF
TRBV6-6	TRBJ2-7	CASSYEGTSWNEQYF
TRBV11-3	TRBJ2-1	CASSPGLADYNEQFF
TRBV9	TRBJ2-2	CASSVAQRETGELFF
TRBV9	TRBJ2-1	CASSVWDSPRNEQFF
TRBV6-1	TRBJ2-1	CASSASRSPNEQFF
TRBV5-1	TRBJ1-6	CASSLGDRGNSPLHF
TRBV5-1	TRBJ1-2	CASSGTVYGYTF
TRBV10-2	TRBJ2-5	CASRMGKETQYF
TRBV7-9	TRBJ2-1	CASSLSAEQFF
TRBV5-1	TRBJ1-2	CASSPGTGKDGYTF
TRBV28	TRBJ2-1	CASTPLGLSSYNEQFF
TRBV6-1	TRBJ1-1	CASGKDRSTEAFF
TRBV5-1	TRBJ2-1	CASSSGGSRDEQFF
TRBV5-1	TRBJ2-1	CASSLRQGLLNEQFF
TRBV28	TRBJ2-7	CASSLLGGTQYF
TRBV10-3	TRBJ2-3	CAISERGADTQYF
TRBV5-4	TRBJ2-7	CASSLTGQYEQYF
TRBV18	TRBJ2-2	CASSPRLPARGGNTGELFF
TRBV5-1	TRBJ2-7	CASSLIPGNTYEQYF
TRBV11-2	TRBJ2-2	CASSLVGGGTGELFF
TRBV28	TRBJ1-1	CASSFWQGFEAFF
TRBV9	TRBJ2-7	CASSVAEGADYEQYF
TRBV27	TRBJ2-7	CASSPEGGGYEQYF
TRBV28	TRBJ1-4	CASSLPGTTNEKLFF
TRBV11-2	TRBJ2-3	CASSLGKEGAHTDTQYF